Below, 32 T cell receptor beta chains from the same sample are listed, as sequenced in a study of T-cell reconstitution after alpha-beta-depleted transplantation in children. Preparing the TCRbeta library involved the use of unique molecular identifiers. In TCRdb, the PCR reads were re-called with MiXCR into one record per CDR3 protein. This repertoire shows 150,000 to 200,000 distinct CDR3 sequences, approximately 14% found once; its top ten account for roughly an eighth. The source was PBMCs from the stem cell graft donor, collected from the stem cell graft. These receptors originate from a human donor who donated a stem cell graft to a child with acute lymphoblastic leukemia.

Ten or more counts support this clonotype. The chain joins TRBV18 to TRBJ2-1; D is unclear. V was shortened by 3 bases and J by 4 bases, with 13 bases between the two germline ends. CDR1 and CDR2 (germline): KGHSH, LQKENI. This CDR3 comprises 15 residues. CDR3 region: CASSPAIRLYNEQFF. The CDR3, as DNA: TGTGCCAGCTCACCGGCCATCCGGTTATACAATGAGCAGTTCTTC.

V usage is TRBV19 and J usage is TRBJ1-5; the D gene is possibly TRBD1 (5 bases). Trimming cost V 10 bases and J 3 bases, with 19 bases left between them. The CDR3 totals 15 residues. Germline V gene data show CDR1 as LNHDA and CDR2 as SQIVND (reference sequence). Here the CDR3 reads CATLPWGNTNQPQHF. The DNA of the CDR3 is TGTGCCACTCTTCCATGGGGCAATACCAATCAGCCCCAGCATTTT.

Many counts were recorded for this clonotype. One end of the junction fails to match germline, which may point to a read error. CDR3 sequence reads: CAWSATGTSGLSF. Written as DNA, the CDR3 is TGTGCCTGGAGTGCAACAGGGACTAGCGGCCTTTCCTTC. The chain is built from TRBV30 and TRBJ2-4; 11 nucleotides line up with TRBD2. The CDR3 extends over 13 amino acids. From germline, CDR1 is GTSNPN and CDR2 SVGIG (reference sequence).

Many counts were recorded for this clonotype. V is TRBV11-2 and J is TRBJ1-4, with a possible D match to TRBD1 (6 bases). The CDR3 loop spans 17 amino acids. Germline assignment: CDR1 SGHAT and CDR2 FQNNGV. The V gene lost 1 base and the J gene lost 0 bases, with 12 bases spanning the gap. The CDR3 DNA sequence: TGTGCCAGCAGCTTAGGGGGCCGGACAGCAACTAATGAAAAACTGTTTTTT. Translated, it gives CASSLGGRTATNEKLFF.

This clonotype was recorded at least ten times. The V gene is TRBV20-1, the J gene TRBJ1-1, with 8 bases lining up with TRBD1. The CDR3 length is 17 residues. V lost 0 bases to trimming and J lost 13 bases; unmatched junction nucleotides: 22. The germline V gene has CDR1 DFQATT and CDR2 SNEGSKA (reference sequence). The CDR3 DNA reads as TGCAGTGCTAGAGATAGAACGCTTTGGGCAGGGGGCCCAGGGGTTTTCTTT. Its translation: CSARDRTLWAGGPGVFF.

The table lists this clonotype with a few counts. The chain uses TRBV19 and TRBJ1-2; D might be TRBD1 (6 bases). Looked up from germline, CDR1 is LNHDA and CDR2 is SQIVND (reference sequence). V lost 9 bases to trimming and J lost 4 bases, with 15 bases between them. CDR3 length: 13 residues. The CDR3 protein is CASDTGTAYGYTF. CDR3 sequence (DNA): TGTGCCAGCGACACAGGGACCGCCTATGGCTACACCTTC.

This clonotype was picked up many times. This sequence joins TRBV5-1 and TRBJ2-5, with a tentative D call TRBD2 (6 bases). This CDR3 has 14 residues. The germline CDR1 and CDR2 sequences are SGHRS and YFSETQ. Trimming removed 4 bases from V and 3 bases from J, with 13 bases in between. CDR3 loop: CASSVPSGEETQYF. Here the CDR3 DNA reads TGCGCCAGCAGCGTACCCTCGGGGGAAGAGACCCAGTACTTC. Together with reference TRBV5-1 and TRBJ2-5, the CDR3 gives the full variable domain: KAGVTQTPRYLIKTRGQQVTLSCSPISGHRSVSWYQQTPGQGLQFLFEYFSETQRNKGNFPGRFSGRQFSNSRSEMNVSTLELGDSALYLCASSVPSGEETQYFGPGTRLLVL.

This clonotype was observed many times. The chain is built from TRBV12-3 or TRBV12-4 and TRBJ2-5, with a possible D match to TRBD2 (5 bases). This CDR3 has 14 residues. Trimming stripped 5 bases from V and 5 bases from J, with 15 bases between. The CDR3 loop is CASSPRGALETQYF. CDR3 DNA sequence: TGTGCCAGCAGTCCTCGGGGAGCCTTGGAGACCCAGTACTTC.

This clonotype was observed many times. CDR3 DNA sequence: TGTGCCAGCAGTCCGAGTGGGAGTGTTTACGAGCAGTACTTC. Translated, it gives CASSPSGSVYEQYF. The chain carries TRBV28 and TRBJ2-7; possibly TRBD2 for D (5 bases). Germline CDR1 reads MDHEN; CDR2 reads SYDVKM. The ends were cut back, 5 bases at V and 4 bases at J, with 15 bases in the middle. This CDR3 contains 14 residues.

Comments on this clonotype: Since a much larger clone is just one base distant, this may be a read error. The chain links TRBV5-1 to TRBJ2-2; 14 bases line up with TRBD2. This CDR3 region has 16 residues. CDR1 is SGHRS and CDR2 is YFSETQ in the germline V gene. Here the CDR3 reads CASSSGLAGADGELLF. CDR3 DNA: TGCGCCAGCAGCTCGGGACTAGCGGGAGCGGACGGGGAGCTGCTTTTT.

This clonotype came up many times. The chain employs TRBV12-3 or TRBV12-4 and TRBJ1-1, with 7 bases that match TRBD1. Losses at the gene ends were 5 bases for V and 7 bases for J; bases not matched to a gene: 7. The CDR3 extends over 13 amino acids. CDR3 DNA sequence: TGTGCCAGCAGTCTTGGCGGGACAGATGAAGCTTTCTTT. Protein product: CASSLGGTDEAFF.

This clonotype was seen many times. For the CDR3, the DNA is TGTGCCAGCAGTTTAGCGATCCCCAGGGTTGGGGACGAGCAGTTCTTC. Residues: CASSLAIPRVGDEQFF. V and J are TRBV12-3 or TRBV12-4 and TRBJ2-1; D tentatively fits TRBD1 or TRBD2 (5 bases each). This CDR3 region has 16 residues. Deletions cut 0 bases from V and 10 bases from J, with 19 bases between.

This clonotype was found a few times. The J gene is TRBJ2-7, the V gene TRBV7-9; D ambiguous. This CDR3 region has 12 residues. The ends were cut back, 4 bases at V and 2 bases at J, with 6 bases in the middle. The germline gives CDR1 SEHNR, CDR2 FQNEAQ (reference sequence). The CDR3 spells CASSSHPYEQYF. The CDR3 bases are TGTGCCAGCAGCTCCCACCCCTACGAGCAGTACTTC.

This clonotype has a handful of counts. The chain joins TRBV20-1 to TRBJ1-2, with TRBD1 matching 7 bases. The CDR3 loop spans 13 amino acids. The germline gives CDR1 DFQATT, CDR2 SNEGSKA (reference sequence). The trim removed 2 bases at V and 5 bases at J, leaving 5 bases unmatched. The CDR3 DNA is TGCAGTGCTAGAACGACAGGGTCATATGGCTACACCTTC. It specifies CSARTTGSYGYTF.

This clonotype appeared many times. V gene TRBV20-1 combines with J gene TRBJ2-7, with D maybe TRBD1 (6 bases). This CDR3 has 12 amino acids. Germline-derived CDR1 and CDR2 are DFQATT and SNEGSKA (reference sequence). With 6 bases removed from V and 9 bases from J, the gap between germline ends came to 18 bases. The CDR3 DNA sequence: TGCAGTGCCCCCAGGGGTGGTGTAGGGCAGTACTTC. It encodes CSAPRGGVGQYF.

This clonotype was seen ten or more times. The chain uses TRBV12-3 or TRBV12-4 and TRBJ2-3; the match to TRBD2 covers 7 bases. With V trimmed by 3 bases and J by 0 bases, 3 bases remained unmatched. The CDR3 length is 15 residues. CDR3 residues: CASSFQRDSTDTQYF. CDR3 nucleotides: TGTGCCAGCAGTTTCCAGCGGGACAGCACAGATACGCAGTATTTT.

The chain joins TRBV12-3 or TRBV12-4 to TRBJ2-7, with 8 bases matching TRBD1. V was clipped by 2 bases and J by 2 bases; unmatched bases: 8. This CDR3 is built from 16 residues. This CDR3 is CASSLRTGGEAYEQYF. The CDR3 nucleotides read TGTGCCAGCAGTTTACGCACAGGGGGTGAAGCCTACGAGCAGTACTTC.

CDR3 in DNA: TGTGCCTGGAGTTTCGCTAGCGGGAGTATCGATGAGCAGTTCTTC. Translating gives CAWSFASGSIDEQFF. The chain links TRBV30 to TRBJ2-1; the match to TRBD2 covers 10 bases. Germline assignment: CDR1 GTSNPN and CDR2 SVGIG (reference sequence). The V segment lost 2 bases and the J segment 8 bases; nucleotides outside the gene matches: 9. This CDR3 is 15 amino acids long.

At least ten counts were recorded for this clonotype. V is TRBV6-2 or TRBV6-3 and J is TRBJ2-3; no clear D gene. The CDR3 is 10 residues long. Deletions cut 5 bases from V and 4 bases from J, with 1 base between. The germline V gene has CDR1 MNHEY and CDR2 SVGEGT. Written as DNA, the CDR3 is TGTGCCAGCAGTGCAGATACGCAGTATTTT. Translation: CASSADTQYF.

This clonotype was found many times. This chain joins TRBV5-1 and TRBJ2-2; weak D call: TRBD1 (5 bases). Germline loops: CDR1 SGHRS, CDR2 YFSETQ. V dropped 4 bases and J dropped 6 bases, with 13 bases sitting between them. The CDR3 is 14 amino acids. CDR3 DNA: TGCGCCAGCAGCCCCTTGGGGCGATCCGGGGAGCTGTTTTTT. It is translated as CASSPLGRSGELFF.

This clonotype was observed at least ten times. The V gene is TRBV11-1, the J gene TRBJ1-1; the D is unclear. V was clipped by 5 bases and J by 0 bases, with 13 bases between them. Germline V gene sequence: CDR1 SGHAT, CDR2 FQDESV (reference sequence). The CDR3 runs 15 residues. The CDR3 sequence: CASSLPGEMNTEAFF. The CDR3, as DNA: TGTGCCAGCAGCCTACCCGGGGAAATGAACACTGAAGCTTTCTTT.

The DNA of the CDR3 is TGTGCCAGCAGTTTTGGGGTCCTTGAGAGAGGGGGATACAGCACTGAAGCTTTCTTT. It codes for CASSFGVLERGGYSTEAFF. The chain couples TRBV12-3 or TRBV12-4 to TRBJ1-1; a weak D match, TRBD1 (6 bases). CDR3 length equals 19 residues. Between the trimmed V and J ends, which lost 3 bases and 4 bases, there was a span of 27 bases.

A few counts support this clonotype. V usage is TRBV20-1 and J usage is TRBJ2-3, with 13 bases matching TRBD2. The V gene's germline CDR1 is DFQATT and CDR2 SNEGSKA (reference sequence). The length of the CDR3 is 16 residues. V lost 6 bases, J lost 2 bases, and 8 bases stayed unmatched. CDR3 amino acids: CSAHEGLAGYTDTQYF. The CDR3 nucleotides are TGCAGTGCCCATGAGGGACTAGCGGGATACACAGATACGCAGTATTTT.

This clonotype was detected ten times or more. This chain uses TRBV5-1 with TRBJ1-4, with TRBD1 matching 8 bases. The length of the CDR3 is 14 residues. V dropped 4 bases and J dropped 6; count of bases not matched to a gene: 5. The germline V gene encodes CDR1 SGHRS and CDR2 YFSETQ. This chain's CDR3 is CASSDPTGDEKLFF. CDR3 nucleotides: TGCGCCAGCAGCGATCCGACAGGGGATGAAAAACTGTTTTTT. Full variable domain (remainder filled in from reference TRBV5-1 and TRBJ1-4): KAGVTQTPRYLIKTRGQQVTLSCSPISGHRSVSWYQQTPGQGLQFLFEYFSETQRNKGNFPGRFSGRQFSNSRSEMNVSTLELGDSALYLCASSDPTGDEKLFFGSGTQLSVL.

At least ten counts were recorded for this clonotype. Here the CDR3 reads CASSLGRGQGHYEQYF. The CDR3 DNA reads as TGTGCCAGCAGCTTGGGGAGGGGACAGGGGCACTACGAGCAGTACTTC. The chain recombines TRBV5-5 with TRBJ2-7; 10 bases map to TRBD1. V gave up 0 bases and J gave up 3 bases; unmatched junction bases: 6. CDR1 SGHKS and CDR2 YYEKEE come from the germline V gene (reference sequence). This CDR3 spans 16 amino acids. Full variable domain (remainder filled in from reference TRBV5-5 and TRBJ2-7): DAGVTQSPTHLIKTRGQQVTLRCSPISGHKSVSWYQQVLGQGPQFIFQYYEKEERGRGNFPDRFSARQFPNYSSELNVNALLLGDSALYLCASSLGRGQGHYEQYFGPGTRLTVT.

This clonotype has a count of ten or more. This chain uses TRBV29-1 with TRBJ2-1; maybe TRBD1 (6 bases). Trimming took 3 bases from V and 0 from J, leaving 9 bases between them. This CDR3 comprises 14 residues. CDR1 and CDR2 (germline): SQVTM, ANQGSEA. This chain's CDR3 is CSVEDRSSYNEQFF. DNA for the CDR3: TGCAGCGTTGAGGACAGAAGCTCCTACAATGAGCAGTTCTTC.

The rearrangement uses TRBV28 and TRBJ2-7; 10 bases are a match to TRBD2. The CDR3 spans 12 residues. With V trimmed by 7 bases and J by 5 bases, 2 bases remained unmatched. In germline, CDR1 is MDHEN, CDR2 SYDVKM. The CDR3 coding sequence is TGTGCCAGCAATAGCGGGAGGAACGAGCAGTACTTC. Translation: CASNSGRNEQYF. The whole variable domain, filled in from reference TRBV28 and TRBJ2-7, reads DVKVTQSSRYLVKRTGEKVFLECVQDMDHENMFWYRQDPGLGLRLIYFSYDVKMKEKGDIPEGYSVSREKKERFSLILESASTNQTSMYLCASNSGRNEQYFGPGTRLTVT.

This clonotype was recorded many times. CDR3 in DNA: TGCAGCGTTGGGGGACAGTCCTACGAGCAGTACTTC. Amino acid sequence: CSVGGQSYEQYF. The chain combines TRBV29-1 with TRBJ2-7, with TRBD1 identical over 7 bases. This CDR3 spans 12 amino acids. Trimming cost V 4 bases and J 1 base; bases outside gene matches: 1. Per germline, CDR1 SQVTM and CDR2 ANQGSEA.

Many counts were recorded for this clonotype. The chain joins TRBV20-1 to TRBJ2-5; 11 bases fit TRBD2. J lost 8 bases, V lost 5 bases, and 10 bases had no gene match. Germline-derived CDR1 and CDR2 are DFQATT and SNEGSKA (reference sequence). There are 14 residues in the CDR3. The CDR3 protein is CSAYSGRARDTQYF. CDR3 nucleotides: TGCAGTGCTTATAGCGGGAGGGCTAGAGATACCCAGTACTTC.

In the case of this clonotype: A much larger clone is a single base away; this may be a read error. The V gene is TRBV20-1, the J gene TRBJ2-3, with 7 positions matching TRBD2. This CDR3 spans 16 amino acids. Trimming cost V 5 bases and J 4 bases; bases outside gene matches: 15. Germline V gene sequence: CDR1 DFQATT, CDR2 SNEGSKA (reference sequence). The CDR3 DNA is TGCAGTGCTTGGCATTACGATGGGCTAGCGGCAGATACGCAGTATTTT. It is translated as CSAWHYDGLAADTQYF.

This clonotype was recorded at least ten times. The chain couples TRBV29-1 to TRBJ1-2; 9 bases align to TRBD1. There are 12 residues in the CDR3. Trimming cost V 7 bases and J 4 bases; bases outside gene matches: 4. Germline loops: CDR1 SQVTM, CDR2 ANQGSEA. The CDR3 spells CSAVTGGYGYTF. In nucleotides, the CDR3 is TGCAGCGCTGTGACAGGGGGCTATGGCTACACCTTC.

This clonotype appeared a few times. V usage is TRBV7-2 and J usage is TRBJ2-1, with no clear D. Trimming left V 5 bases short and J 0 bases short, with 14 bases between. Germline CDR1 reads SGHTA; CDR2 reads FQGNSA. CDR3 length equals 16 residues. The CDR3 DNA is TGTGCCAGCAGCCTCAGGCCACCGGGCTCCTACAATGAGCAGTTCTTC. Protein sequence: CASSLRPPGSYNEQFF.